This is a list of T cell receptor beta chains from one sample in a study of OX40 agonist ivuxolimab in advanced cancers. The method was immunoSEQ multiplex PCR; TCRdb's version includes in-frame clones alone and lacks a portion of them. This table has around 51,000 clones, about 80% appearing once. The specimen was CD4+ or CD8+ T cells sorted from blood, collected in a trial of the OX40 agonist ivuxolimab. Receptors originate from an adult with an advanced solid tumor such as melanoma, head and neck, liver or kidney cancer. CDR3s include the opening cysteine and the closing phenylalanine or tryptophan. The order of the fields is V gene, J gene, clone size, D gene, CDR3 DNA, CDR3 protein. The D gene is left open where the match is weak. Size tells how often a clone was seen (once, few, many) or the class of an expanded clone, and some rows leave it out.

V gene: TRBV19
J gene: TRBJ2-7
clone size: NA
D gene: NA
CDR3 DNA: TGTGCCAGTAGTAGCGGAAGACTGGCCTACGAGCAGTACTTC
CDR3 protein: CASSSGRLAYEQYF

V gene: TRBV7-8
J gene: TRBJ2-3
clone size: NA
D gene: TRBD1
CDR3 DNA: TGTGCCAGCAGCTCGCCTAGGACAGGGCTGGGGGATACGCAGTATTTT
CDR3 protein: CASSSPRTGLGDTQYF

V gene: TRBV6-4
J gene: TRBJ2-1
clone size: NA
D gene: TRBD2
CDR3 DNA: TGTGCCAGCATGGGAGCGGGAGTAAGAGGCGGGGACAATGAGCAGTTCTTC
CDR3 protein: CASMGAGVRGGDNEQFF

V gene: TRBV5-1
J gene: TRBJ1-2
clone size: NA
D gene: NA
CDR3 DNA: TGCGCCAGCAGCTTGGTGCAGGGCGGCTATGGCTACACCTTC
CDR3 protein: CASSLVQGGYGYTF

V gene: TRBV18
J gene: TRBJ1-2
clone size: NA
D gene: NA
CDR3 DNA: TGTGCCAGCTCACCACCGGGGAAGGGGATGCCGCGTAACTATGGCTACACCTTC
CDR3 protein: CASSPPGKGMPRNYGYTF

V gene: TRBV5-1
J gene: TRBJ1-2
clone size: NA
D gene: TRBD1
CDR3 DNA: TGCGCCAGCAGCTGGGACTCGACAGGGGAGGTATATGGCTACACCTTC
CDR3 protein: CASSWDSTGEVYGYTF

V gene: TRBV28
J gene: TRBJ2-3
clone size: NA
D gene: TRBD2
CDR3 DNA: TGTGCCAGCACCACCTTAGCGGGGGGAAGCACAGATACGCAGTATTTT
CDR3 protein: CASTTLAGGSTDTQYF

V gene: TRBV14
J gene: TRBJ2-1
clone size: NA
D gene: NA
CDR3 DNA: TGTGCCAGCAGCCGGGACGGGAACAATGAGCAGTTCTTC
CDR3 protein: CASSRDGNNEQFF

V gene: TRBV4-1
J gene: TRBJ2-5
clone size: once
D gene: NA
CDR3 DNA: TGCGCCAGCAGGACACTGGCGGGACCAGCCGCTTTGGGAGAGACCCAGTACTTC
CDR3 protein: CASRTLAGPAALGETQYF

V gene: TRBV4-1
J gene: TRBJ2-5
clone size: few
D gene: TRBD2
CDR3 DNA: TGCGCCAGCAGTCTCAGGAATCCGACTAGCGGGAGTCACGAGACCCAGTACTTC
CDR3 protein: CASSLRNPTSGSHETQYF

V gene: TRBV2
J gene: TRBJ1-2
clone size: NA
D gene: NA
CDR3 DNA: TGTGCCAGCAGTGAAACGACGTTGGGGCCCCAGTCTTTCTACACCTTC
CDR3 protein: CASSETTLGPQSFYTF

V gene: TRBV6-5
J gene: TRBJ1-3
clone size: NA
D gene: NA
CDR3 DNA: TGTGCCAGCAGTTACTCTAGAGGGGCGGGAGGAAACACCATATATTTT
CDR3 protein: CASSYSRGAGGNTIYF

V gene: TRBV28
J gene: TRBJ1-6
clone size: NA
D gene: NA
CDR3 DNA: TGTGCCAGCAGTTCCCTTGGACAGTTGCCCAATTCACCCCTCCACTTT
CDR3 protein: CASSSLGQLPNSPLHF

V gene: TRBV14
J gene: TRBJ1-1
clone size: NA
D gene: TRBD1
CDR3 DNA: TGTGCCAGCAGCCAAGGGGCAGGGGGCACTGAAGCTTTCTTT
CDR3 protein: CASSQGAGGTEAFF

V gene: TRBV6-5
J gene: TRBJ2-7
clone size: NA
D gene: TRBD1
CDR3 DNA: TGTGCCAGCAGCTCGGCCGGGACAGGGGGCCACGAGCAGTACTTC
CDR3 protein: CASSSAGTGGHEQYF

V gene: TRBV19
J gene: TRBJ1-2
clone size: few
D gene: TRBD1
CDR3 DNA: TGTGCCAGTAGTATACAACAGGGGCATGGCTACACCTTC
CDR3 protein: CASSIQQGHGYTF

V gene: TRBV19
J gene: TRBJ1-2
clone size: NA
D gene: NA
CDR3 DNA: TGTGCCAGTAGCCCACGGGGGCGTAGAGGCTACACCTTC
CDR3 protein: CASSPRGRRGYTF

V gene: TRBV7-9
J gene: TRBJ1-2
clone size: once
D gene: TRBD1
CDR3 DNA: TGTGCCAGCAGCGCTCGACAGGGCGGCTATGGCTACACCTTC
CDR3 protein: CASSARQGGYGYTF

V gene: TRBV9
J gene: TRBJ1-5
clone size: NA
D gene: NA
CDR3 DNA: TGTGCCAGCAGCGTAGAAGGGGGAGGACAGCCCCAGCATTTT
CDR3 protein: CASSVEGGGQPQHF

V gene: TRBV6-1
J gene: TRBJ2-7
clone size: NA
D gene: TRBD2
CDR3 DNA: TGTGCCAGCAGTGATGGGACTAGCGGGAGACCTTACGAGCAGTACTTC
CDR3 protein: CASSDGTSGRPYEQYF

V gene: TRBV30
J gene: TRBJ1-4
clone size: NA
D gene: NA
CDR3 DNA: TGTGCCTGGAGTCGGGCGTTTACTAATGAAAAACTGTTTTTT
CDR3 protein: CAWSRAFTNEKLFF

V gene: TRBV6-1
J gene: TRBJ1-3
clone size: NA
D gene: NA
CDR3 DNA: TGTGCCAGCAGTGAAGAACTGGCAGCCTCTATCACCATATATTTT
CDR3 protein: CASSEELAASITIYF

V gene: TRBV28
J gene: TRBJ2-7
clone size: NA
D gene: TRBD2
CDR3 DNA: TGTGCCAGCAGTTCAATAGCGGGAGGGTCCTACGAGCAGTACTTC
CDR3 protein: CASSSIAGGSYEQYF

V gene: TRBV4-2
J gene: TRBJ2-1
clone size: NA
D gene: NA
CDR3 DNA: TGTGCCAGCAGCCGACAGGGAGGGGGGAATGAGCAGTTCTTC
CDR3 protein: CASSRQGGGNEQFF

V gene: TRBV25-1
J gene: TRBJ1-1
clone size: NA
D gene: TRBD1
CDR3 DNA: TGTGCCAGCAGCCCACCGGGACAGGGCACTGAAGCTTTCTTT
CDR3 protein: CASSPPGQGTEAFF

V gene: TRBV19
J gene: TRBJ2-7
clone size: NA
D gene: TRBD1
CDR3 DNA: TGTGCCAGTAATAACAGGGGGCCAGGCTACGAGCAGTACTTC
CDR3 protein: CASNNRGPGYEQYF

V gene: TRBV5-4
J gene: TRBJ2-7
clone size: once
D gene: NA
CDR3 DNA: TGTGCCAGCACCCCGGCCCCGGGCCCCTACGAGCAGTACTTC
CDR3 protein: CASTPAPGPYEQYF

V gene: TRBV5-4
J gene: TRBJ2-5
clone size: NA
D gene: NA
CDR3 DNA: TGTGCCAGCAGCCCTAGGAGGCTTGGAAATCAAGAGACCCAGTACTTC
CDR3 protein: CASSPRRLGNQETQYF

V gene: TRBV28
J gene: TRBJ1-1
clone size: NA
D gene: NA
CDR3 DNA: TGTGCCAGCTACAGGGAATGGTCTGAAGCTTTCTTT
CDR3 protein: CASYREWSEAFF

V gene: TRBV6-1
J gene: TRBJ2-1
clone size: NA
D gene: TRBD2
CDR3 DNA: TGTGCCAGCAGTGAGCGGGAGTGGAGCTCCTACAATGAGCAGTTCTTC
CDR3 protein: CASSEREWSSYNEQFF

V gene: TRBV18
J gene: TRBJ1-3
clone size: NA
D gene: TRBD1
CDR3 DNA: TGTGCCAGCTCTCAGGACAGGGCTGGAAACACCATATATTTT
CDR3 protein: CASSQDRAGNTIYF

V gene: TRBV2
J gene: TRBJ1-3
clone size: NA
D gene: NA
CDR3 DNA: TGTGCCAGCAGACCCGGGACCGCTGGAAACACCATATATTTT
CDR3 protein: CASRPGTAGNTIYF

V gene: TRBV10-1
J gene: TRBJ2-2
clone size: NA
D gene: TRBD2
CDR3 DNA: TGCGCCAGCCCTGTTCGGGTTACTAGCGGGAGCTCCGGGGAGCTGTTTTTT
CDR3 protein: CASPVRVTSGSSGELFF

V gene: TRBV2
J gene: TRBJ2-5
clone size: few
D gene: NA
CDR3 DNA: TGTGCCAGCGGTATAGTAGCAGAGACCCAGTACTTC
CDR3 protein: CASGIVAETQYF

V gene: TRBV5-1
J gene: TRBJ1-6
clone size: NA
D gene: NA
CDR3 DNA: TGCGCCAGCAGCTCTGGGGCGGGCTCCTATAATTCACCCCTCCACTTT
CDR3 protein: CASSSGAGSYNSPLHF

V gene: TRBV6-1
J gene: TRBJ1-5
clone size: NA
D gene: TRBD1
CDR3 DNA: TGTGCCAGCAGTGAAGAATCTGGGACAGGGAGGGTTTGGAGCAATCAGCCCCAGCATTTT
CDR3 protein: CASSEESGTGRVWSNQPQHF

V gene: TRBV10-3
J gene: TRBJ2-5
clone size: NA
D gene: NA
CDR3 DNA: TGTGCCATCAGTGATTGGAAACAGCAAGAGACCCAGTACTTC
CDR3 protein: CAISDWKQQETQYF

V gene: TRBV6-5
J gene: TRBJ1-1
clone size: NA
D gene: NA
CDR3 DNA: TGTGCCAGCGCCAAGAGGGGGACTGAAGCTTTCTTT
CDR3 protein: CASAKRGTEAFF

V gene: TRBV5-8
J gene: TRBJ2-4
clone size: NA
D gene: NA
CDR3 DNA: TGTGCCAGCAGTTCGGACAGATTCGTTCAGTACTTC
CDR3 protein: CASSSDRFVQYF

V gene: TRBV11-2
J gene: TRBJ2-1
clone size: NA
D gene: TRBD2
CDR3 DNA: TGTGCCAGCAGCTTACTAGCGGGGGCCTACAATGAGCAGTTCTTC
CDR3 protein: CASSLLAGAYNEQFF

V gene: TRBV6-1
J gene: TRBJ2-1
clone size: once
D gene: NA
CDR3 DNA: TGTGCCAGCGTTGTGACTCCCTCCATCCCCCTGGGGCAGTTCTTC
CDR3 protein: CASVVTPSIPLGQFF

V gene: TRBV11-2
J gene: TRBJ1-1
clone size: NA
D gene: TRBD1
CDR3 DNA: TGTGCCAGCAGCTTAGATCTGACAGGGTACACTGAAGCTTTCTTT
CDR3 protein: CASSLDLTGYTEAFF

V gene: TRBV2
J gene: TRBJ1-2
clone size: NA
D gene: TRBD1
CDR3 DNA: TGTGCCAGCAGTTTTAGACCCCAGACAGGGGTCGGTGGCTACACCTTC
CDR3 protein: CASSFRPQTGVGGYTF

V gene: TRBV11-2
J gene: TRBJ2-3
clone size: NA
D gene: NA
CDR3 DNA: TGTGCCAGCAGACCTCCGGGACTGAGCACAGATACGCAGTATTTT
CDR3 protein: CASRPPGLSTDTQYF

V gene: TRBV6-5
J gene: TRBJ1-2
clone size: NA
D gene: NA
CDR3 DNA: TGTGCCTCACGTGCAGAATATGGCTACACCTTC
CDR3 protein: CASRAEYGYTF

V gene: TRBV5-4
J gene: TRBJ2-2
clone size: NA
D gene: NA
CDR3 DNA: TGTGCCAGCAGCTTGGGCCAGGTGGACCACACCGGGGAGCTGTTTTTT
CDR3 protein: CASSLGQVDHTGELFF

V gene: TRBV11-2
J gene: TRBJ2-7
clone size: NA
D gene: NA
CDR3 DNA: TGTGCCAGCAGCTTTTCAGACAGTTCCTACGAGCAGTACTTC
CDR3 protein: CASSFSDSSYEQYF

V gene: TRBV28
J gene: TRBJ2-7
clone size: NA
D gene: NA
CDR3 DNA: TGTGCCAGCAGTTCGTCCTCCTACGAGCAGTACTTC
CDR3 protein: CASSSSSYEQYF

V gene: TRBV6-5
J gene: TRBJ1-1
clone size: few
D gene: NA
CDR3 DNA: TGTGCCAGCAGTTACTCGTTCCTGGGAACTGAAGCTTTCTTT
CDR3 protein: CASSYSFLGTEAFF

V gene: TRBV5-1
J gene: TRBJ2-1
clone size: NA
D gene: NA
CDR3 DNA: TGCGCCAGCAGCTCGGGGTCACCCAATGAGCAGTTCTTC
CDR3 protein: CASSSGSPNEQFF

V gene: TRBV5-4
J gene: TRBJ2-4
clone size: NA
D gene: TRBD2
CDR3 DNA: TGTGCCAGCAGCAGGGAGGGACTAGCCAAAAACATTCAGTACTTC
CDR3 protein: CASSREGLAKNIQYF

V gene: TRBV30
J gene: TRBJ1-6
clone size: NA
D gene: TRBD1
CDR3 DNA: TGTGCCTGGTTACCCAGGGGGTTCAGGCCCAATTCACCCCTCCACTTT
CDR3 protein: CAWLPRGFRPNSPLHF

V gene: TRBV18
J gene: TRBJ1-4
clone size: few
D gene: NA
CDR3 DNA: TGTGCCAGCTCACCAGCGGTAGGGGAAAAACTGTTTTTT
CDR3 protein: CASSPAVGEKLFF

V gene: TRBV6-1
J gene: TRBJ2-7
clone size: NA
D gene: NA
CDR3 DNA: TGCGCCAGCAGTCCGATTTCGCGGGTAATGATGCAGTACTTC
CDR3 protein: CASSPISRVMMQYF